Sequencing of this T cell receptor beta chain was carried out in a study of Ad26.COV2.S vaccination and SARS-CoV-2 variants. Study-wide background: Intramuscular Ad26.COV2.S at 5x10^10 or 1x10^11 viral particles.

Treatment in this sample: around 19 received Ad26.COV2.S at low or high dose, single or two shots; about 5 received placebo; per-sample allocation not given. Following the first vaccine or placebo injection, samples were taken on day 63. A Boston donor was an adult aged 18-55 years. Using immunoSEQ multiplex PCR, the repertoire was profiled, and TCRdb retains in-frame clones only, with some absent. This repertoire shows 440,000 or so clones, roughly 90% found once; its top ten account for about 1.7%. CDR1 and CDR2 from the germline V gene are LGHDT and YNNKEL (reference sequence). The V end lost 3 bases, the J end lost 5 bases, and 19 bases lay between the germline ends. CDR3 length: 17 amino acids. This clone showed up just once.

The sequencing used peripheral blood, collected in a trial of Ad26.COV2.S vaccine versus placebo. V is TRBV3-1 (or the pseudogene TRBV3-2) and J is TRBJ1-4, with D maybe TRBD1 (5 bases). The TCR originated in a person aged 18-60 years who received the Ad26.COV2.S COVID-19 vaccine or a placebo. CDR3 sequence: CASSHGGMTDSNEKLFF. In nucleotides, the CDR3 is TGTGCCAGCAGCCATGGGGGGATGACAGACTCGAATGAAAAACTGTTTTTT.